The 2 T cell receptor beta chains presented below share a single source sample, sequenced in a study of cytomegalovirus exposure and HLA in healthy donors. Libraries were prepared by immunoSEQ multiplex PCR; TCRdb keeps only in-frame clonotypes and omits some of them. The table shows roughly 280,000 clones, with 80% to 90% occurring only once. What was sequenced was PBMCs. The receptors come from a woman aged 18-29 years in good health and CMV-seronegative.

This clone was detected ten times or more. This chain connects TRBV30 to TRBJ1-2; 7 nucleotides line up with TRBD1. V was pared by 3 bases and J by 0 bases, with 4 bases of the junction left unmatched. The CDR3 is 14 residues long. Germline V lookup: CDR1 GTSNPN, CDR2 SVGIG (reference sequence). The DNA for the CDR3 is TGTGCCTGGAGCCCCGGACAGGCTAACTATGGCTACACCTTC. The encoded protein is CAWSPGQANYGYTF.

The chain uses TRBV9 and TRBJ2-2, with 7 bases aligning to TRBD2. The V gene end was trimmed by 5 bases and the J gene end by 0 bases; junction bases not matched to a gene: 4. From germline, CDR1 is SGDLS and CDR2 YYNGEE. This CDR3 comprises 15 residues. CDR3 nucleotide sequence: TGTGCCAGCAGGGAGGGACTAACGAACACCGGGGAGCTGTTTTTT. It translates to CASREGLTNTGELFF.